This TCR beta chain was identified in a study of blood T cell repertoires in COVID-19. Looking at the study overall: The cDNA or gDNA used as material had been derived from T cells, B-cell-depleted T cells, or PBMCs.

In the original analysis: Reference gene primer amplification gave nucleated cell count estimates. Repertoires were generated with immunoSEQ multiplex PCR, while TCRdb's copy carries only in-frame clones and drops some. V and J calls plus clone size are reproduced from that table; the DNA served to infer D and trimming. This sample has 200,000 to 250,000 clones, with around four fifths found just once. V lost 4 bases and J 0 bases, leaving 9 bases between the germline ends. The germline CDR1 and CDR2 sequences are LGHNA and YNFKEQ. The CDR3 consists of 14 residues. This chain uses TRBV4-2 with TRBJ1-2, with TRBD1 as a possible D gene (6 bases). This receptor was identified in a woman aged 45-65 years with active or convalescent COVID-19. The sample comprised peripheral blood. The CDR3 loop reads CASSRTGSNYGYTF. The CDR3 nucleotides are TGTGCCAGCAGCCGCACAGGGTCTAACTATGGCTACACCTTC.